Presented here are 31 T cell receptor beta chains from one specimen sequenced in a study of spatial heterogeneity in lung cancer. The time point here: blood at routine non-recurrence follow-up after resection. TCRdb called the 5' RACE reads again in MiXCR, with one record for every CDR3 protein. The profile covers just over 70,000 distinct CDR3 sequences, with around 8.9% appearing a single time and 1.9% taken by the ten largest. This specimen was PBMCs, taken at follow-up. The source is a female donor with early-stage non-small cell lung cancer.

This clonotype was seen repeatedly, ten times or more. The CDR3, as DNA: TGTGCCAGCAGCACCAGGGGCATGGATGAAAAACTGTTTTTT. Translation gives CASSTRGMDEKLFF. The chain combines TRBV3-1 with TRBJ1-4; maybe TRBD1 (6 bases). The V gene's germline CDR1 is LGHDT and CDR2 YNNKEL (reference sequence). This CDR3 region has 14 residues. V shed 5 bases and J shed 6 bases, with 13 bases lying between them.

This clonotype was picked up a small number of times. The chain links TRBV12-3 or TRBV12-4 to TRBJ2-6; D call uncertain. This CDR3 has 14 amino acids. The ends were cut back, 5 bases at V and 1 base at J, with 6 bases in the middle. The CDR3 region has the DNA TGTGCCAGCAGTGAGTCGTCTGGGGCCAACGTCCTGACTTTC. Encoded protein: CASSESSGANVLTF.

The sample holds many counts of this clonotype. This chain uses TRBV9 with TRBJ1-1, with 8 bases matching TRBD1. V lost 3 bases, J lost 6 bases, and 10 bases stayed unmatched. The CDR3 is 15 amino acids. CDR1 is SGDLS, CDR2 YYNGEE, per germline. As DNA, the CDR3 is TGTGCCAGCAGCGCGCCGGGACAGGCTCTGTCTGAAGCTTTCTTT. This gives the protein CASSAPGQALSEAFF.

The sample holds a few counts of this clonotype. Mismatch with germline at one junction end may stem from a read error. The chain is built from TRBV18 and TRBJ2-7; D gene unclear. Germline lookup yields CDR1 KGHSH and CDR2 LQKENI. The CDR3 consists of 15 residues. CDR3 protein: CASSPLPFLSARVNF. The DNA for the CDR3 is TGTGCCAGCTCACCACTCCCCTTTCTGTCGGCGAGAGTCAACTTC. Full variable domain (missing parts from reference TRBV18 and TRBJ2-7): NAGVMQNPRHLVRRRGQEARLRCSPMKGHSHVYWYRQLPEEGLKFMVYLQKENIIDESGMPKERFSAEFPKEGPSILRIQQVVRGDSAAYFCASSPLPFLSARVNFGPGTRLTVT.

A remark on this clonotype: This could be a read error, since a much larger clone is one nucleotide away. The final CDR3 position lacks the conserved phenylalanine or tryptophan, pointing to a likely read error. The J gene is TRBJ2-6, the V gene TRBV7-6; 9 bases match TRBD1. V lost 2 bases, J lost 4 bases, and 9 bases stayed unmatched. CDR1 SGHVS and CDR2 FNYEAQ come from the germline V gene. The CDR3 is made up of 18 amino acids. In nucleotides, the CDR3 is TGTGCCAGCAGCTTACTACGGACAGGGGACCCGGGGGCCAACGTCCTGACTCTC. As protein: CASSLLRTGDPGANVLTL.

In this sample, this clonotype turned up many times. The chain uses TRBV29-1 and TRBJ2-7; perhaps D is TRBD1 or TRBD2 (5 bases each). V lost 5 bases and J 2 bases, leaving 10 bases between the germline ends. CDR1 is SQVTM, CDR2 ANQGSEA, per germline. The CDR3 has 12 amino acids. CDR3 coding DNA: TGCAGCGTTTCCAGGGACGCCTACGAGCAGTACTTC. It encodes CSVSRDAYEQYF.

In its sample, this clonotype was seen many times. The J gene is TRBJ1-1, the V gene TRBV6-5; D gene unclear. This CDR3 region has 13 residues. The V end was cut by 0 bases, the J end by 4 bases, with 6 bases between. Germline V gives CDR1 MNHEY, CDR2 SVGAGI. CDR3 amino acids: CASSYSPATEAFF. In nucleotides, the CDR3 is TGTGCCAGCAGTTACTCTCCAGCCACTGAAGCTTTCTTT.

The chain is built from TRBV5-1 and TRBJ1-2, with 7 bases that match TRBD1. V shed 2 bases and J 9 bases; nucleotides not matched to a gene: 7. Germline CDR1 reads SGHRS; CDR2 reads YFSETQ. The CDR3 has 13 residues. DNA of the CDR3: TGCGCCAGCAGCTTCGACAGGGACGGTAGCTACACCTTC. Protein sequence: CASSFDRDGSYTF.

This clonotype appeared many times. The chain is built from TRBV6-1 and TRBJ2-7, with a possible D match to TRBD1 (6 bases). Trimming pared 6 bases from V and 6 bases from J, leaving 18 bases between. The germline V gene encodes CDR1 MNHNS and CDR2 SASEGT. This CDR3 contains 14 residues. The CDR3 loop is CASRTEQGSFEQYF. The CDR3 DNA reads as TGTGCCAGCAGGACGGAACAGGGTAGTTTCGAGCAGTACTTC.

This clonotype was recorded at least ten times. The chain recombines TRBV5-5 with TRBJ2-5; D is undetermined. CDR1 SGHKS and CDR2 YYEKEE come from the germline V gene (reference sequence). This CDR3 is 14 amino acids long. Trimming took off 0 bases at V and 3 bases at J, with 9 bases between the two ends. CDR3 protein: CASSLAHREETQYF. CDR3 DNA sequence: TGTGCCAGCAGCTTGGCACACCGGGAAGAGACCCAGTACTTC.

The V call is TRBV2, the J call TRBJ1-2; D may be TRBD1 (5 bases). Germline V gene sequence: CDR1 SNHLY, CDR2 FYNNEI. Deletions cut 3 bases from V and 5 bases from J, with 13 bases between. This CDR3 spans 14 amino acids. In nucleotides, the CDR3 is TGTGCCAGCAGTGATCTGACAGCTTCATATGGCTACACCTTC. It codes for CASSDLTASYGYTF.

A word on this clonotype: A read error may explain this, as a much larger clone is one base away. The chain recombines TRBV11-3 with TRBJ2-1; TRBD1 might be the D (5 bases). Looked up from germline, CDR1 is SGHNT and CDR2 is YENEEA. The CDR3 is made up of 13 amino acids. CDR3 in amino acids: CASSLGLINDQFF. The CDR3 DNA reads as TGTGCCAGCAGCTTGGGGCTAATCAATGATCAGTTCTTC.

This clonotype was detected a few times. V usage is TRBV7-2 and J usage is TRBJ2-2; a possible D gene is TRBD2 (6 bases). V was cut by 5 bases and J by 5 bases, with 15 bases left in between. This CDR3 contains 15 residues. Germline V CDR1 and CDR2: SGHTA, FQGNSA. This CDR3 reads CASSPTGTRTGELFF. Here the CDR3 DNA reads TGTGCCAGCAGCCCAACCGGGACTCGGACCGGGGAGCTGTTTTTT.

The table lists this clonotype with a few counts. The V call is TRBV20-1, the J call TRBJ1-5; D not certain. Between the trimmed V and J ends, which lost 3 bases and 0 bases, there was a span of 12 bases. The germline CDR1 and CDR2 sequences are DFQATT and SNEGSKA (reference sequence). The CDR3 contains 15 residues. CDR3 region: CSASPGSHSNQPQHF. CDR3 DNA: TGCAGTGCTAGTCCGGGCTCACATAGCAATCAGCCCCAGCATTTT.

The chain links TRBV12-3 or TRBV12-4 to TRBJ2-1; no firm D call. Trimming cost V 5 bases and J 9 bases, with 8 bases left between them. The CDR3 spans 11 residues. Here the CDR3 reads CASSRRTEQFF. CDR3 DNA: TGTGCCAGCAGTAGAAGGACTGAGCAGTTCTTC.

This clonotype was counted many times. CDR3 residues: CASSRSGTTYEQYF. The CDR3 DNA follows: TGTGCCAGCAGCAGGTCCGGGACTACCTACGAGCAGTACTTC. This chain uses TRBV5-5 with TRBJ2-7, with 7 nucleotides matching TRBD2. CDR1 SGHKS and CDR2 YYEKEE come from the germline V gene (reference sequence). J gave up 2 bases and V 4 bases, and 6 bases lay outside the gene matches. The CDR3 runs to 14 residues.

This clonotype was observed at least ten times. CDR3 residues: CASSQILASGREQFF. The CDR3 DNA follows: TGTGCCAGCAGCCAGATCTTGGCTAGCGGGAGGGAGCAGTTCTTC. The V and J genes are TRBV3-1 and TRBJ2-1; TRBD2 matches 11 bases. CDR3 length: 15 amino acids. The V gene's germline CDR1 is LGHDT and CDR2 YNNKEL (reference sequence). V lost 3 bases to trimming and J lost 10 bases; unmatched junction nucleotides: 8.

This clonotype has ten or more counts. This sequence joins TRBV14 and TRBJ2-3; D is perhaps TRBD2 (6 bases). The CDR3 has 16 amino acids. The V end was cut by 3 bases, the J end by 2 bases, with 15 bases between. Germline V gene sequence: CDR1 SGHDN, CDR2 FVKESK. The DNA for the CDR3 is TGTGCCAGCAGCCACGTTCCGGCGGGACCCACAGATACGCAGTATTTT. Its protein product is CASSHVPAGPTDTQYF. Full variable domain (missing parts from reference TRBV14 and TRBJ2-3): EAGVTQFPSHSVIEKGQTVTLRCDPISGHDNLYWYRRVMGKEIKFLLHFVKESKQDESGMPNNRFLAERTGGTYSTLKVQPAELEDSGVYFCASSHVPAGPTDTQYFGPGTRLTVL.

This clonotype was picked up many times. The V and J genes are TRBV10-3 and TRBJ2-5, with D possibly TRBD1 on 6 matching bases. Germline V gene data show CDR1 as ENHRY and CDR2 as SYGVKD. Trimming took 2 bases from V and 4 from J, leaving 14 bases between them. The CDR3 is 15 amino acids. The CDR3, as DNA: TGTGCCATCAGTGAGGTTGCGGGCAGGGGAGAGACCCAGTACTTC. It yields the protein CAISEVAGRGETQYF.

This clonotype was counted many times. At one boundary the junction diverges from the germline segment, which might be a read error. In DNA, the CDR3 is TGCGCCAGCAGCTACCGACACCAGGAGACCCAGTACTTC. Its protein is CASSYRHQETQYF. The chain is built from TRBV5-1 and TRBJ2-5; unclear D gene. Germline CDR1 is SGHRS and CDR2 is YFSETQ. This CDR3 is 13 amino acids long.

This clonotype was found many times. The gene calls are TRBV19 and TRBJ2-2, with 9 bases lining up with TRBD2. Germline-derived CDR1 and CDR2 are LNHDA and SQIVND (reference sequence). There are 16 residues in the CDR3. Trimming took 2 bases from V and 4 from J; bases not matched to a gene: 5. DNA of the CDR3: TGTGCCAGTAGTATACAGGCGGGAGGGCCCACCGGGGAGCTGTTTTTT. As protein: CASSIQAGGPTGELFF.

This clonotype has ten or more counts. This chain connects TRBV3-1 to TRBJ2-7; D is ambiguous. Germline-derived CDR1 and CDR2 are LGHDT and YNNKEL (reference sequence). V was trimmed by 4 bases and J by 0 bases, leaving 7 bases between them. The CDR3 totals 13 residues. The CDR3 here is CASSRTASYEQYF. Written as DNA, the CDR3 is TGTGCCAGCAGCCGGACGGCCTCCTACGAGCAGTACTTC.

V is TRBV28 and J is TRBJ1-2; no reliable D call. The CDR3 consists of 14 residues. Germline V gene data show CDR1 as MDHEN and CDR2 as SYDVKM. V was pared by 5 bases and J by 7 bases, with 17 bases between. The DNA of the CDR3 is TGTGCCAGCAGTCCCACCGGAGGGTATGGTGGCTACACCTTC. This translates into CASSPTGGYGGYTF.

This chain links TRBV10-1 with TRBJ2-1; 9 positions match TRBD2. Germline CDR1 and CDR2: WNHNN and SYGVQD (reference sequence). The CDR3 is 13 amino acids. Trimming cost V 3 bases and J 10 bases; bases outside gene matches: 4. The CDR3 sequence: CASSDVGTSEQFF. The CDR3 nucleotides read TGCGCCAGCAGTGACGTTGGGACTAGCGAGCAGTTCTTC.

This clonotype occurred a few times. This CDR3 reads CASMEAGELFF. CDR3 coding DNA: TGTGCCAGCATGGAAGCCGGGGAGCTGTTTTTT. The chain uses TRBV3-1 and TRBJ2-2; D not certain. In germline, CDR1 is LGHDT, CDR2 YNNKEL (reference sequence). V lost 7 bases, J lost 6 bases, and 6 bases lay in between. The CDR3 loop spans 11 amino acids.

This clonotype was counted at least ten times. This rearrangement joins TRBV7-2 to TRBJ2-1; no reliable D call. CDR1 and CDR2 from the germline V gene are SGHTA and FQGNSA. Deletions cut 5 bases from V and 7 bases from J, with 12 bases between. The CDR3 length is 13 residues. The CDR3: CASSPNYNNEQFF. Here the CDR3 DNA reads TGTGCCAGCAGCCCGAACTACAATAATGAGCAGTTCTTC.

There are many counts of this clonotype. V and J are TRBV2 and TRBJ1-1; D not resolved. From germline, CDR1 is SNHLY and CDR2 FYNNEI. The CDR3 sequence is 14 residues long. Deletions cut 6 bases from V and 5 bases from J, with 16 bases between. As DNA, the CDR3 is TGTGCCAGCAGCGGCGCGGCGTTTCGGACTGAAGCTTTCTTT. Amino acid sequence: CASSGAAFRTEAFF.

This clonotype was picked up many times. The rearrangement links TRBV5-1 to TRBJ1-1; D is uncertain. Germline V gives CDR1 SGHRS, CDR2 YFSETQ. The length of the CDR3 is 13 residues. V was pared by 4 bases and J by 6 bases, with 13 bases between. The DNA for the CDR3 is TGCGCCAGCAGCCCCGGCTCGGAGGCTGAAGCTTTCTTT. Its translation is CASSPGSEAEAFF.

This clonotype has a count of ten or more. The rearrangement links TRBV11-3 to TRBJ2-1, with 16 bases lining up with TRBD2. Germline CDR1 and CDR2: SGHNT and YENEEA. CDR3 length: 20 amino acids. V lost 1 base to trimming and J lost 0 bases; unmatched junction nucleotides: 6. The CDR3 here is CASSLGPGLAGGSSYNEQFF. DNA for the CDR3: TGTGCCAGCAGCTTAGGCCCGGGACTAGCGGGAGGGAGCTCCTACAATGAGCAGTTCTTC.

J is TRBJ2-7 and V is TRBV20-1, with 9 bases that match TRBD2. CDR1 and CDR2 (germline): DFQATT, SNEGSKA (reference sequence). The CDR3 sequence is 15 residues long. V trimming: 3 bases; J trimming: 3 bases; junction bases outside the gene matches: 9. CDR3 nucleotides: TGCAGTGCTAGCCTCACGACTAGCGGTGGCTACGAGCAGTACTTC. Amino acid sequence: CSASLTTSGGYEQYF.

The table lists this clonotype with a few counts. The chain links TRBV24-1 to TRBJ2-1; D gene unclear. The CDR3 spans 14 residues. Germline V CDR1 and CDR2: KGHDR, SFDVKD. V lost 3 bases to trimming and J lost 0 bases, with 5 bases between them. The CDR3: CATSDDSSYNEQFF. CDR3 nucleotide sequence: TGTGCCACCAGTGATGATTCCTCCTACAATGAGCAGTTCTTC.